This T cell receptor (beta chain) comes out of a study of Graves' ophthalmopathy and Graves' hyperthyroidism. This clonotype was seen a few times. CDR1 MNHEY and CDR2 SMNVEV come from the germline V gene (reference sequence). With 6 bases removed from V and 12 bases from J, the gap between germline ends came to 23 bases. This CDR3 is 14 amino acids long. Investigators amplified TCR beta CDR3 regions from RNA transcripts. The first round was an RT-PCR with HTBI primers, and the second round was a multiplex PCR. TCRdb re-called the multiplex PCR reads with MiXCR, one entry per CDR3 protein. The table has hundreds of thousands of distinct CDR3 sequences, 22% seen once.

The sequence came from a woman aged 18-29 years with stable Graves' hyperthyroidism. Some clones in this sample may be carry-over from other donors' samples. V and J are TRBV27 and TRBJ2-5; a possible D gene is TRBD1 (5 bases). Sequencing used peripheral blood. DNA of the CDR3: TGTGCCAGCAGGGCCAGGGCCTCGATTCAGGCCAAGTACTTC. Its protein product is CASRARASIQAKYF.